The 25 T cell receptor beta chains below all came from one sample that was sequenced in a study of blood T cells in healthy people across ages. The use of a sample-barcoded 5' primer and a J-beta primer mix characterized a second PCR of about 6 to 11 cycles. TCRdb reprocessed the 5' RACE reads with MiXCR, giving one entry per CDR3 protein. The data contain 550,000 to 750,000 distinct CDR3 sequences, 20% to 25% of them singletons. Sequences were obtained from blood. Every receptor here comes from a man in his 70s in good health.

The rearrangement uses TRBV4-1 and TRBJ1-2; D gene ambiguous. CDR1 MGHRA and CDR2 YSYEKL come from the germline V gene. Between the trimmed V and J ends, which lost 0 bases and 8 bases, there was a span of 13 bases. The CDR3 contains 14 residues. The CDR3 DNA follows: TGCGCCAGCAGCCAAGAAGGCAGCCTTAACGGCTACACCTTC. Translation gives CASSQEGSLNGYTF.

Only a few counts were recorded for this clonotype. J is TRBJ2-7 and V is TRBV11-2; 7 nucleotides match TRBD1. CDR1 and CDR2 from the germline V gene are SGHAT and FQNNGV. V was pared by 3 bases and J by 0 bases, with 14 bases of the junction left unmatched. The CDR3 has 18 amino acids. CDR3: CASSFSDRLTGSSYEQYF. The DNA for the CDR3 is TGTGCCAGCAGCTTCTCGGACAGACTGACAGGGAGCTCCTACGAGCAGTACTTC.

This clonotype was seen a handful of times. The chain recombines TRBV24-1 with TRBJ2-2; D call uncertain. V was pared by 4 bases and J by 4 bases, with 15 bases between. Germline V gene lookup returns CDR1 KGHDR and CDR2 SFDVKD. There are 16 residues in the CDR3. CDR3 DNA: TGTGCCACCAGTGAGCGCTCAATGGGATCCACCGGGGAGCTGTTTTTT. It translates to CATSERSMGSTGELFF.

This clonotype has just a few counts. V gene TRBV25-1 combines with J gene TRBJ2-5; 13 nucleotides align to TRBD2. With the DNA end fitting TRBJ2-1 better, the J assignment may be wrong. CDR3 length equals 16 residues. Germline loops: CDR1 MGHDK, CDR2 SYGVNS. CDR3 DNA sequence: TGTGCCAGCAGGCCCCGACCGGGACTAGCGGGAAATGAGCAGTTCTTC. Encoded protein: CASRPRPGLAGNEQFF.

V is TRBV27 and J is TRBJ1-2, with D uncertain. Germline lookup yields CDR1 MNHEY and CDR2 SMNVEV (reference sequence). The length of the CDR3 is 14 residues. Trimming left V 2 bases short and J 7 bases short, with 14 bases between. CDR3 residues: CASSLTGLEGGYTF. The CDR3 DNA follows: TGTGCCAGCAGTTTAACCGGGTTAGAAGGTGGCTACACCTTC.

The chain employs TRBV9 and TRBJ2-5; either TRBD1 or TRBD2 may fit D (6 bases each). Germline V CDR1 and CDR2: SGDLS, YYNGEE. The CDR3 is 14 amino acids. The V end was cut by 1 base, the J end by 4 bases, with 11 bases between. CDR3 in amino acids: CASSVPGAGETQYF. CDR3 nucleotides: TGTGCCAGCAGCGTACCGGGGGCGGGAGAGACCCAGTACTTC.

The V gene is TRBV20-1, the J gene TRBJ2-3; tentatively, D is TRBD2 (7 bases). The V end was cut by 8 bases, the J end by 6 bases, with 18 bases between. Looked up from germline, CDR1 is DFQATT and CDR2 is SNEGSKA (reference sequence). The CDR3 is made up of 13 amino acids. The CDR3: CSPGGGGVDTQYF. The CDR3, as DNA: TGCAGTCCGGGCGGGGGCGGGGTGGATACGCAGTATTTT.

The chain couples TRBV4-3 to TRBJ2-3, with D uncertain. V dropped 0 bases and J dropped 0 bases, with 10 bases sitting between them. The CDR3 has 16 amino acids. Germline V gene sequence: CDR1 LGHNA, CDR2 YSLEER. CDR3 nucleotide sequence: TGCGCCAGCAGCCAAGATCCGTCAAGGAGCACAGATACGCAGTATTTT. Its translation: CASSQDPSRSTDTQYF.

The rearrangement uses TRBV21-1 and TRBJ2-3; the table's D call, TRBD1, was not checked against the DNA. TRBV21-1 is labeled a pseudogene. This CDR3 spans 15 amino acids. CDR3 residues: CASSANVGTADTQYF. CDR3 nucleotides: TGTGCCAGCAGCGCGAACGTCGGGACAGCAGATACGCAGTATTTT.

This clonotype was seen a handful of times. J is TRBJ2-5 and V is TRBV5-4; D is uncertain. Between the trimmed V and J ends, which lost 0 bases and 3 bases, there was a span of 15 bases. The V gene's germline CDR1 is SGHNT and CDR2 YYREEE (reference sequence). The CDR3 spans 16 residues. The CDR3 DNA is TGTGCCAGCAGCTTGGACCCGGACCCGGGTGAAGAGACCCAGTACTTC. Residues: CASSLDPDPGEETQYF. Using reference TRBV5-4 and TRBJ2-5 for the parts outside the CDR3, the full variable domain is ETGVTQSPTHLIKTRGQQVTLRCSSQSGHNTVSWYQQALGQGPQFIFQYYREEENGRGNFPPRFSGLQFPNYSSELNVNALELDDSALYLCASSLDPDPGEETQYFGPGTRLLVL.

The V call is TRBV3-1, the J call TRBJ2-2; tentative D call: TRBD2 (6 bases). This CDR3 is built from 14 residues. V gave up 3 bases and J gave up 7 bases, with 12 bases separating them. The germline gives CDR1 LGHDT, CDR2 YNNKEL (reference sequence). CDR3 sequence: CASSQAAGGGELFF. The CDR3 region has the DNA TGTGCCAGCAGCCAGGCCGCCGGGGGCGGGGAGCTGTTTTTT.

The chain couples TRBV7-2 to TRBJ2-2; tentative D call: TRBD2 (6 bases). Germline V gene lookup returns CDR1 SGHTA and CDR2 FQGNSA. Trimming shortened V by 3 bases and J by 2 bases, and 13 bases separated the two germline ends. This CDR3 contains 16 residues. The CDR3 spells CASSFQGGINTGELFF. The CDR3 coding sequence is TGTGCCAGCAGCTTTCAGGGCGGGATAAACACCGGGGAGCTGTTTTTT. Full variable domain (rest looked up from reference TRBV7-2 and TRBJ2-2): GAGVSQSPSNKVTEKGKDVELRCDPISGHTALYWYRQSLGQGLEFLIYFQGNSAPDKSGLPSDRFSAERTGGSVSTLTIQRTQQEDSAVYLCASSFQGGINTGELFFGEGSRLTVL.

The chain recombines TRBV7-9 with TRBJ2-1, with 12 bases aligning to TRBD2. CDR1 is SEHNR, CDR2 FQNEAQ, per germline (reference sequence). The V and J ends lost 5 bases and 9 bases, in that order; junction bases with no gene match: 8. The CDR3 runs 15 residues. CDR3 nucleotide sequence: TGTGCCAGCAGCATGACTAGCGGGAGCTCAGTTGAGCAGTTCTTC. It yields the protein CASSMTSGSSVEQFF.

This chain links TRBV29-1 with TRBJ2-5; TRBD1 is a possible D gene (6 bases). The J call may be faulty, since TRBJ2-1 better matches the DNA end. The CDR3 is 11 amino acids. Germline V gene data show CDR1 as SQVTM and CDR2 as ANQGSEA. The CDR3 nucleotides read TGCAGCGACAGGGTCTACAATGAGCAGTTCTTC. Protein product: CSDRVYNEQFF.

This clonotype has just a few counts. The chain combines TRBV29-1 with TRBJ2-3; 8 bases agree with TRBD1. The CDR3 runs to 15 residues. Per germline, CDR1 SQVTM and CDR2 ANQGSEA. V dropped 4 bases and J dropped 5; count of bases not matched to a gene: 11. The CDR3 sequence is CSVVLGQGKRDTQYF. The CDR3, as DNA: TGCAGCGTTGTTCTCGGACAGGGTAAAAGAGATACGCAGTATTTT.

There are a few counts of this clonotype. The chain has TRBV5-1 and TRBJ2-7; no clear D gene. V was shortened by 2 bases and J by 6 bases, with 12 bases between the two germline ends. CDR1 and CDR2 (germline): SGHRS, YFSETQ. This CDR3 region has 13 residues. The CDR3 DNA follows: TGCGCCAGCAGCTTTGACGGATCTCCCGAGCAGTACTTC. Translating gives CASSFDGSPEQYF.

This clonotype was counted many times. V usage is TRBV7-9 and J usage is TRBJ1-4, with D perhaps TRBD1 (6 bases). This CDR3 contains 17 residues. Per the germline V gene, CDR1 is SEHNR and CDR2 is FQNEAQ (reference sequence). Deletions cut 4 bases from V and 3 bases from J, with 18 bases between. The CDR3: CASSSTGTPSANEKLFF. The DNA of the CDR3 is TGTGCCAGCAGCTCGACCGGGACACCCTCGGCTAATGAAAAACTGTTTTTT.

The chain carries TRBV2 and TRBJ2-5; no clear D. Germline V gene sequence: CDR1 SNHLY, CDR2 FYNNEI. V lost 2 bases, J lost 1 base, and 8 bases lay in between. CDR3 length: 14 residues. Here the CDR3 reads CASSELLRQETQYF. In nucleotides, the CDR3 is TGTGCCAGCAGTGAACTACTGCGCCAAGAGACCCAGTACTTC.

This chain joins TRBV25-1 and TRBJ2-7, with a tentative D call TRBD2 (7 bases). V lost 10 bases and J 0 bases, leaving 22 bases between the germline ends. This CDR3 is 16 amino acids long. Germline V CDR1 and CDR2: MGHDK, SYGVNS. DNA of the CDR3: TGTGCCACCAGGGGTGCGGAGCGGGGCCTCTCCTACGAGCAGTACTTC. This translates into CATRGAERGLSYEQYF.

The chain employs TRBV7-9 and TRBJ2-5, with 7 positions matching TRBD1. This CDR3 contains 16 residues. Per the germline V gene, CDR1 is SEHNR and CDR2 is FQNEAQ (reference sequence). V shed 5 bases, J shed 2 bases, and the junction held 11 bases outside the gene matches. The CDR3 is CASSARRDSIQETQYF. The DNA of the CDR3 is TGTGCCAGCAGCGCCAGAAGGGACAGTATTCAAGAGACCCAGTACTTC.

This rearrangement joins TRBV10-3 to TRBJ1-1, with D possibly matching TRBD1 (5 bases). The ends were cut back, 0 bases at V and 7 bases at J, with 9 bases in the middle. This CDR3 spans 13 amino acids. CDR1 and CDR2 from the germline V gene are ENHRY and SYGVKD. The CDR3 region is CAISESPGFEAFF. In DNA form, the CDR3 reads TGTGCCATCAGTGAGTCGCCAGGGTTTGAAGCTTTCTTT.

This clonotype has a handful of counts. The rearrangement joins TRBV2 to TRBJ2-2, with 8 bases matching TRBD1. The CDR3 is 15 residues long. CDR1 is SNHLY, CDR2 FYNNEI, per germline. Trimming cost V 2 bases and J 2 bases; bases outside gene matches: 1. CDR3 loop: CASSEQGANTGELFF. The CDR3 DNA is TGTGCCAGCAGTGAACAGGGGGCTAACACCGGGGAGCTGTTTTTT.

The rearrangement joins TRBV6-5 to TRBJ1-2; perhaps TRBD1 as D (5 bases). CDR1 MNHEY and CDR2 SVGAGI come from the germline V gene. The CDR3 has 13 amino acids. The V gene lost 5 bases and the J gene lost 4 bases, with 11 bases spanning the gap. CDR3 sequence (DNA): TGTGCCAGCAGTCCAGGGTACAGCTATGGCTACACCTTC. It translates to CASSPGYSYGYTF.

This clonotype was counted between two and nine times. This chain links TRBV28 with TRBJ2-7, with TRBD2 identical over 8 bases. The germline V gene encodes CDR1 MDHEN and CDR2 SYDVKM. This CDR3 region has 13 residues. The V segment lost 8 bases and the J segment 2 bases; nucleotides outside the gene matches: 5. In nucleotides, the CDR3 is TGTGCCAGCTGCACTAGCGGCCCCTACGAGCAGTACTTC. Translated, it gives CASCTSGPYEQYF. Together with reference TRBV28 and TRBJ2-7, the CDR3 gives the full variable domain: DVKVTQSSRYLVKRTGEKVFLECVQDMDHENMFWYRQDPGLGLRLIYFSYDVKMKEKGDIPEGYSVSREKKERFSLILESASTNQTSMYLCASCTSGPYEQYFGPGTRLTVT.

This clonotype has more than one count but fewer than ten. The chain employs TRBV3-1 and TRBJ2-7; D possibly corresponds to TRBD2 (5 bases). V was trimmed by 0 bases and J by 6 bases, leaving 12 bases between them. The V gene's germline CDR1 is LGHDT and CDR2 YNNKEL (reference sequence). The CDR3 runs to 14 residues. This CDR3 reads CASSQETRGGEQYF. The CDR3 nucleotides read TGTGCCAGCAGCCAAGAAACTAGAGGTGGCGAGCAGTACTTC.